The TCR beta chain described here comes from a study of cytomegalovirus exposure and HLA in healthy donors. Researchers ran the PCR with 60 Vbeta and 13 Jbeta primers. Sequenced by immunoSEQ multiplex PCR; TCRdb stores in-frame clones only, minus some. The sample contains about 130,000 clones, about 82% of which appear only once. V lost 0 bases and J lost 1, with 7 bases in between. The germline CDR1 and CDR2 sequences are GTSNPN and SVGIG (reference sequence). The length of the CDR3 is 15 residues. This clonotype was sampled from a boy younger than 18 in good health and CMV-seronegative. The sample was PBMCs. The chain is built from TRBV30 and TRBJ2-6; no reliable D call. CDR3 protein: CAWSVLSSGANVLTF. The CDR3 bases are TGTGCCTGGAGTGTACTTTCGTCTGGGGCCAACGTCCTGACTTTC.